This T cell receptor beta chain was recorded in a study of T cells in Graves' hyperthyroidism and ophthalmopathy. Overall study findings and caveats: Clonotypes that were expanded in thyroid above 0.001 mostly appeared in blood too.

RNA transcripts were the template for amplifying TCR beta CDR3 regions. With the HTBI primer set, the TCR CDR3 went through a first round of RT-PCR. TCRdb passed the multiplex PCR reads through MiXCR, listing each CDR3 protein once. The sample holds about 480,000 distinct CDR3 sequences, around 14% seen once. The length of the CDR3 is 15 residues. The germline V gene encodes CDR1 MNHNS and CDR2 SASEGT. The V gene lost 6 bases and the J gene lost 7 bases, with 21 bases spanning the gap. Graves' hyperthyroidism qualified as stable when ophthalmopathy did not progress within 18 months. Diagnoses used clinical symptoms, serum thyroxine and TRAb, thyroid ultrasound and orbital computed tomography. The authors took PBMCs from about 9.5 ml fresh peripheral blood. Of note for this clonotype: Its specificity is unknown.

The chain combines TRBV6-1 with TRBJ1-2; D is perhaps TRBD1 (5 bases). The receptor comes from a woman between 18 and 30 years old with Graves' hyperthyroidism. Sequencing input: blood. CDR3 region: CASRGGGRAVRGYTF. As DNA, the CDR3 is TGTGCCAGCAGGGGGGGAGGGAGGGCAGTACGTGGCTACACCTTC.